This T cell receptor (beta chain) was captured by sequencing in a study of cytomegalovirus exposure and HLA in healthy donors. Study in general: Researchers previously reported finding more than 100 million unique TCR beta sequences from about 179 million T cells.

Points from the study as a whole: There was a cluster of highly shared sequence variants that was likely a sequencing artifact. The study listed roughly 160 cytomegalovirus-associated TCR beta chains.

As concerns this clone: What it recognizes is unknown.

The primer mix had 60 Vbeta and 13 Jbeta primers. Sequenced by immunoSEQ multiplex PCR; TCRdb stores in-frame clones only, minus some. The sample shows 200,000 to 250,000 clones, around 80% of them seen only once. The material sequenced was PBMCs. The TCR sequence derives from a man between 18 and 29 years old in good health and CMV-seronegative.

The CDR3 loop reads CASSETSNTEAFF. The CDR3, as DNA: TGCGCCAGCAGTGAGACATCGAACACTGAAGCTTTCTTT. The V call is TRBV10-1, the J call TRBJ1-1; D uncertain. The germline V gene has CDR1 WNHNN and CDR2 SYGVQD (reference sequence). The CDR3 spans 13 residues. Trimming took 2 bases from V and 1 from J, leaving 5 bases between them.